This T cell receptor beta chain is drawn from a study of T cell responses to AZD1222 COVID-19 vaccine. Of note for this clone: What it binds is not known.

Pooling covered second doses at about 4 or about 12 weeks. The table came from immunoSEQ multiplex PCR; TCRdb's copy has only in-frame clones and leaves some out. Among 95,000 to 150,000 clones listed, 85% to 90% were seen once. Germline lookup yields CDR1 SGHRS and CDR2 YFSETQ. The CDR3 has 13 residues. Trimming removed 3 bases at V and 4 bases at J, with 7 bases between. General study results and limits: Nearly half of spike-specific TCRs reportedly target unmutated variant regions. Vaccination with two AZD1222 doses was followed by a rise in Spike-specific TCR breadth and depth.

This chain links TRBV5-1 with TRBJ1-4; D remains ambiguous. This clonotype was sampled from an adult who received the AZD1222 COVID-19 vaccine. The sequenced sample was peripheral blood, obtained 28 days after the second AZD1222 dose. The CDR3 DNA is TGCGCCAGCAGCTCGGCCCTTAATGAAAAACTGTTTTTT. Translated, it gives CASSSALNEKLFF.